What follows are 14 T cell receptor beta chains derived from one specimen sequenced in a study of cytomegalovirus exposure and HLA in healthy donors. The primer mix had 60 Vbeta and 13 Jbeta primers. Some clones are missing from TCRdb's copy, which holds only in-frame ones; the method was immunoSEQ multiplex PCR. This listing includes just over 40,000 clones. Sequencing was carried out using PBMCs. The receptor set was obtained from a man aged 25-45 years in good health and CMV-seronegative.

CDR3 loop: CASTQRSGANVLTF. CDR3 in DNA: TGTGCCAGTACTCAGCGGTCTGGGGCCAACGTCCTGACTTTC. This sequence joins TRBV19 and TRBJ2-6; maybe TRBD2 (5 bases). V was clipped by 7 bases and J by 1 base, with 8 bases between them. Germline V gene sequence: CDR1 LNHDA, CDR2 SQIVND (reference sequence). The CDR3 covers 14 residues.

The V and J genes are TRBV6-1 and TRBJ1-4; tentative D call: TRBD1 (5 bases). Germline V CDR1 and CDR2: MNHNS, SASEGT. Between the trimmed V and J ends, which lost 3 bases and 4 bases, there was a span of 18 bases. The CDR3 loop spans 17 amino acids. CDR3 sequence: CASSERGPVRLNEKLFF. CDR3 nucleotide sequence: TGTGCCAGCAGTGAGCGGGGCCCGGTACGACTTAATGAAAAACTGTTTTTT.

The chain employs TRBV5-6 and TRBJ1-1; D gene unclear. Germline V gene sequence: CDR1 SGHDT, CDR2 YYEEEE. Trimming took 4 bases from V and 8 from J, leaving 9 bases between them. This CDR3 contains 11 residues. The CDR3 DNA reads as TGTGCCAGCAGCCAAAGACAAGAAGCTTTCTTT. Amino acid sequence: CASSQRQEAFF.

In the case of this clone: A read error may account for a junction end that differs from germline. The gene calls are TRBV4-2 and TRBJ1-6; D might be TRBD1 (5 bases). Germline CDR1 is LGHNA and CDR2 is YNFKEQ. The CDR3 has 18 residues. The CDR3 DNA follows: TGTGCCAGCAGCCAAGATGTTAAGGGGTACTCCTATAATTCACCCCTCCCCTTT. It encodes CASSQDVKGYSYNSPLPF.

The V gene is TRBV4-3, the J gene TRBJ2-7, with TRBD2 matching 8 bases. The germline gives CDR1 LGHNA, CDR2 YSLEER. CDR3 length equals 16 residues. V gave up 0 bases and J gave up 3 bases; unmatched junction bases: 7. The CDR3 loop is CASSQDRGGGLYEQYF. As DNA, the CDR3 is TGCGCCAGCAGCCAAGATCGGGGGGGAGGTCTCTACGAGCAGTACTTC.

The rearrangement joins TRBV6-1 to TRBJ1-1; D uncertain. The CDR3 is 12 amino acids. Germline V gives CDR1 MNHNS, CDR2 SASEGT. V lost 6 bases and J 1 base, leaving 6 bases between the germline ends. CDR3 region: CASSTPNTEAFF. CDR3 coding DNA: TGTGCCAGCAGCACACCGAACACTGAAGCTTTCTTT.

The genes are TRBV27 and TRBJ1-1; 10 nucleotides align to TRBD1. The CDR3 consists of 15 residues. The junction had 9 bases not matched to a gene; V was cut back by 6 bases and J by 5 bases. Germline CDR1 reads MNHEY; CDR2 reads SMNVEV (reference sequence). CDR3 protein: CASSRRTGGGTEAFF. The CDR3 DNA sequence: TGTGCCAGCAGCCGACGGACAGGGGGTGGAACTGAAGCTTTCTTT.

V is TRBV6-1 and J is TRBJ2-7; D is undetermined. The CDR3 is made up of 15 amino acids. Germline V gene sequence: CDR1 MNHNS, CDR2 SASEGT. Trimming shortened V by 6 bases and J by 7 bases, and 22 bases separated the two germline ends. The CDR3 region is CASRPLAAGPREQYF. The CDR3 DNA reads as TGTGCCAGCAGGCCACTGGCGGCCGGCCCTAGAGAGCAGTACTTC.

J is TRBJ2-6 and V is TRBV4-1, with a possible D match to TRBD1 (6 bases). V lost 0 bases, J lost 2 bases, and 11 bases lay in between. Germline V gene sequence: CDR1 MGHRA, CDR2 YSYEKL. This CDR3 is built from 17 residues. Here the CDR3 reads CASSQDQRGTGANVLTF. Written as DNA, the CDR3 is TGCGCCAGCAGCCAAGATCAAAGGGGGACTGGGGCCAACGTCCTGACTTTC.

The rearrangement links TRBV11-3 to TRBJ2-1; 11 positions agree with TRBD2. The trim removed 0 bases at V and 8 bases at J, leaving 6 bases unmatched. This CDR3 contains 16 residues. Germline V gene sequence: CDR1 SGHNT, CDR2 YENEEA. The CDR3 region is CASSLDLLAGVHEQFF. The CDR3 nucleotides are TGTGCCAGCAGCTTAGATTTACTAGCGGGAGTCCATGAGCAGTTCTTC. The full variable domain, with the rest looked up from reference TRBV11-3 and TRBJ2-1, is EAGVVQSPRYKIIEKKQPVAFWCNPISGHNTLYWYLQNLGQGPELLIRYENEEAVDDSQLPKDRFSAERLKGVDSTLKIQPAELGDSAVYLCASSLDLLAGVHEQFFGPGTRLTVL.

In the case of this clone: A junction boundary mismatches the germline segment, possibly from a read error. The rearrangement uses TRBV7-2 and TRBJ2-1; a possible D gene is TRBD2 (5 bases). This CDR3 has 16 residues. From germline, CDR1 is SGHTA and CDR2 FQGNSA. CDR3 bases: TGTGCCAGCAGTGAAGACTACCAGAGCTCCGACAATGAGCAGTTCTTC. As protein: CASSEDYQSSDNEQFF.

The CDR3: CASLLTGIAFF. CDR3 coding DNA: TGTGCCAGTCTCTTAACAGGGATAGCTTTCTTT. V gene TRBV7-9 combines with J gene TRBJ1-1, with a tentative D call TRBD1 (6 bases). This CDR3 has 11 amino acids. V dropped 9 bases and J dropped 10 bases, with 15 bases sitting between them. Per germline, CDR1 SEHNR and CDR2 FQNEAQ (reference sequence).

The chain employs TRBV5-4 and TRBJ1-2; possibly TRBD1 for D (5 bases). This CDR3 spans 16 amino acids. V was shortened by 0 bases and J by 3 bases, with 15 bases between the two germline ends. The germline V gene has CDR1 SGHNT and CDR2 YYREEE (reference sequence). The CDR3 DNA is TGTGCCAGCAGCTTGGAAAAGTGGGGCGCTGACTATGGCTACACCTTC. Translated: CASSLEKWGADYGYTF.

The chain recombines TRBV27 with TRBJ1-2, with a weak D call TRBD1 (6 bases). The CDR3 covers 14 residues. Germline assignment: CDR1 MNHEY and CDR2 SMNVEV (reference sequence). Trimming stripped 3 bases from V and 5 bases from J, with 13 bases between. For the CDR3, the DNA is TGTGCCAGCAGTTTGTTCAGGGGAGAATATGGCTACACCTTC. Translation: CASSLFRGEYGYTF.